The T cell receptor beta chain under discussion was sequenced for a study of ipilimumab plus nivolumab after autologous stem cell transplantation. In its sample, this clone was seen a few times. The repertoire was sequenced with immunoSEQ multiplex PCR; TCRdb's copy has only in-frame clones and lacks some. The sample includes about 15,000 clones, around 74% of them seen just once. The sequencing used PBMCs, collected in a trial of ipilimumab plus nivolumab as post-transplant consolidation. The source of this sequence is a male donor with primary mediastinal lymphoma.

In nucleotides, the CDR3 is TGTGCCAGCAGTCCGCTGCTACAGGGGTCTGAAGCTTTCTTT. It codes for CASSPLLQGSEAFF. The rearrangement links TRBV28 to TRBJ1-1; 7 bases line up with TRBD1. Germline CDR1 is MDHEN and CDR2 is SYDVKM. This CDR3 contains 14 residues. Trimming at V came to 5 bases and at J to 6 bases, leaving 9 bases not matched to a gene.